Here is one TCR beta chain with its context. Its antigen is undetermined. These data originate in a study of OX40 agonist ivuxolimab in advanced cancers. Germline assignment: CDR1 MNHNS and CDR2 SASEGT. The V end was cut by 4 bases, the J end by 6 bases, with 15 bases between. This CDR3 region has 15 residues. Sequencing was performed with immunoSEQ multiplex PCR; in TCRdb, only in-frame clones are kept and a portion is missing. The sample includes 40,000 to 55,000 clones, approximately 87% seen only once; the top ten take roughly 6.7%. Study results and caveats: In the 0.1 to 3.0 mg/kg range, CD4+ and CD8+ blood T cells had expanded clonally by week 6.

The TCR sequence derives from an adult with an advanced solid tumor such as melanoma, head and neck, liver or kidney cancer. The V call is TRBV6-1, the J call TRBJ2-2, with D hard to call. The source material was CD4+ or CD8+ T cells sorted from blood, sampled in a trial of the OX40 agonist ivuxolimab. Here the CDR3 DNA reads TGTGCCAGCAGTGCCTACCGACAATCGGCCGGGGAGCTGTTTTTT. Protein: CASSAYRQSAGELFF.